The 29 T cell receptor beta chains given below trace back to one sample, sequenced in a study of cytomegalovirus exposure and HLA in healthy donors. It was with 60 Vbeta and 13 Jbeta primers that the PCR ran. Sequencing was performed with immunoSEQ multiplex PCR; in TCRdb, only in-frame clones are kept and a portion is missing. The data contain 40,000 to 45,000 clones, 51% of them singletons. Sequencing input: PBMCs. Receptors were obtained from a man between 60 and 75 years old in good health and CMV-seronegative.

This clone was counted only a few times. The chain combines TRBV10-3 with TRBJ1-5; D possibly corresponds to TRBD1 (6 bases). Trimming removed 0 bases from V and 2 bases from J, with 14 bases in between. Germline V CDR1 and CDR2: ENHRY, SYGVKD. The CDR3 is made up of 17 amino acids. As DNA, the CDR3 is TGTGCCATCAGTGAGTCGACGGGCAGGGGCGGCAATCAGCCCCAGCATTTT. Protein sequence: CAISESTGRGGNQPQHF.

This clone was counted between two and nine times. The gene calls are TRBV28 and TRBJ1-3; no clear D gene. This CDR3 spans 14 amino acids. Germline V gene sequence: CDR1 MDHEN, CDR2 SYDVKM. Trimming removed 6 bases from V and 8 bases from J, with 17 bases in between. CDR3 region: CASRATDQRHTIYF. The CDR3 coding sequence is TGTGCCAGCAGGGCGACCGACCAGAGGCACACCATATATTTT.

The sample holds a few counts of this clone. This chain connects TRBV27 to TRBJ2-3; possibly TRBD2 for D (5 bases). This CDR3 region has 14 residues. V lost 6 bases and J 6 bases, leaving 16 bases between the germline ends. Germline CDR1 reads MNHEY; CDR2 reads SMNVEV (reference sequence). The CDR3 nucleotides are TGTGCCAGCAGCCCGGTTGGCGGGTACGATACGCAGTATTTT. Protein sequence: CASSPVGGYDTQYF.

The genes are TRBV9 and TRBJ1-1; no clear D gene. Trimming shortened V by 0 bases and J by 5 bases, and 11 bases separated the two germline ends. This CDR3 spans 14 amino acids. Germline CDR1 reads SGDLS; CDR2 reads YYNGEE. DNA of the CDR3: TGTGCCAGCAGCGTAGATTCCCTTCGGACTGAAGCTTTCTTT. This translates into CASSVDSLRTEAFF.

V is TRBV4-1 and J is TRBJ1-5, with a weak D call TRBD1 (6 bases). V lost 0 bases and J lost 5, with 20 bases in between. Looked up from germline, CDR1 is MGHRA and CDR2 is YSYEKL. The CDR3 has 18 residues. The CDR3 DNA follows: TGCGCCAGCAGCCAAGATGCCCCCGAGACAGGCTACGATCAGCCCCAGCATTTT. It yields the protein CASSQDAPETGYDQPQHF.

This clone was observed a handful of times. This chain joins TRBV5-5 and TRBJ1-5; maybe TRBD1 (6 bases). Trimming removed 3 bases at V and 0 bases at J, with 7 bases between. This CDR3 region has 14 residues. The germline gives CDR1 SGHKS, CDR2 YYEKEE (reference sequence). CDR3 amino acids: CASSSGHSNQPQHF. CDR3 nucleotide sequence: TGTGCCAGCAGCTCGGGACATAGCAATCAGCCCCAGCATTTT.

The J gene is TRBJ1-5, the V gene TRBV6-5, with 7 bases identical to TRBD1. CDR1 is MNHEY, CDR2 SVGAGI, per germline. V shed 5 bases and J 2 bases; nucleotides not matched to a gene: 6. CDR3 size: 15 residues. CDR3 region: CASSPTGDGNQPQHF. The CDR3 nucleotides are TGTGCCAGCAGTCCAACAGGGGATGGCAATCAGCCCCAGCATTTT.

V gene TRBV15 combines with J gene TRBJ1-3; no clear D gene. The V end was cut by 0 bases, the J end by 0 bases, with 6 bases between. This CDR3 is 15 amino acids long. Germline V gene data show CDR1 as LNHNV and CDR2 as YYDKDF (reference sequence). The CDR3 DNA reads TGTGCCACCAGCAGAGACCTGAGCTCTGGAAACACCATATATTTT. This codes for CATSRDLSSGNTIYF.

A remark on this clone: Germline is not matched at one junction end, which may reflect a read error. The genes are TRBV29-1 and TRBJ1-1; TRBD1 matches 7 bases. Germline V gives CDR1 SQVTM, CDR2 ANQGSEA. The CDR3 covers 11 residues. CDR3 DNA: TGCAGCGTCGACAGGGAGACTGTAGCTTTCTTT. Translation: CSVDRETVAFF.

The CDR3 sequence: CASSLTRYTEAFF. The CDR3 DNA is TGTGCCAGCAGTTTAACCAGATACACTGAAGCTTTCTTT. The chain combines TRBV27 with TRBJ1-1; D unresolved. Germline loops: CDR1 MNHEY, CDR2 SMNVEV (reference sequence). The V end lost 2 bases, the J end lost 3 bases, and 7 bases lay between the germline ends. The CDR3 spans 13 residues.

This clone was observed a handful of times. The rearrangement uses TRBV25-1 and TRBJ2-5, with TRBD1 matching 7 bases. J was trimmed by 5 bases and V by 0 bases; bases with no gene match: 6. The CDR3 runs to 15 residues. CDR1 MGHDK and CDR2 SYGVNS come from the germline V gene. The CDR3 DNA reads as TGTGCCAGCAGTGAATATCGGACAGGTGCGGAGACCCAGTACTTC. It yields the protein CASSEYRTGAETQYF.

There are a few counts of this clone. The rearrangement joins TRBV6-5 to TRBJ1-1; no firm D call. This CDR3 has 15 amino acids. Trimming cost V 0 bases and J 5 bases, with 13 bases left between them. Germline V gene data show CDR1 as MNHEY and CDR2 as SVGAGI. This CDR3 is CASSYSRPVETEAFF. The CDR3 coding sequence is TGTGCCAGCAGTTACTCTCGCCCGGTGGAGACTGAAGCTTTCTTT.

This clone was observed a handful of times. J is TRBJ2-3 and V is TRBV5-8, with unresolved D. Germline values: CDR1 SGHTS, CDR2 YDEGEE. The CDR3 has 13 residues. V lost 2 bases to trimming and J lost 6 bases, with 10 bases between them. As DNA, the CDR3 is TGTGCCAGCAGCTTACTTCCCGGGGATACGCAGTATTTT. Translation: CASSLLPGDTQYF.

The CDR3 DNA follows: TGTGCCAGCAGCTTAGAACAGGCAGGGGGGAATGAAAAACTGTTTTTT. It translates to CASSLEQAGGNEKLFF. V usage is TRBV7-6 and J usage is TRBJ1-4, with 7 bases matching TRBD1. This CDR3 contains 16 residues. J gave up 5 bases and V 1 base, and 7 bases lay outside the gene matches. Germline V CDR1 and CDR2: SGHVS, FNYEAQ. Full variable domain (outside the CDR3, taken from reference TRBV7-6 and TRBJ1-4): GAGVSQSPRYKVTKRGQDVALRCDPISGHVSLYWYRQALGQGPEFLTYFNYEAQQDKSGLPNDRFSAERPEGSISTLTIQRTEQRDSAMYRCASSLEQAGGNEKLFFGSGTQLSVL.

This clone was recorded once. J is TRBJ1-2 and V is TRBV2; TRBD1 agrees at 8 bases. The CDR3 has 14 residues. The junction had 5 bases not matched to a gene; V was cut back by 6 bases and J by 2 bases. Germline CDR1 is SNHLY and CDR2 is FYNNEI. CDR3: CASRGDRSNYGYTF. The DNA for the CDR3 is TGTGCCAGCAGGGGGGACAGGAGCAACTATGGCTACACCTTC.

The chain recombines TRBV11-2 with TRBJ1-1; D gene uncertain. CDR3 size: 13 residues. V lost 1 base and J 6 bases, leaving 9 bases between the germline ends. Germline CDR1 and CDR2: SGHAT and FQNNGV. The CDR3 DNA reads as TGTGCCAGCAGCTTAGCTGAGGAGCCTGAAGCTTTCTTT. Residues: CASSLAEEPEAFF.

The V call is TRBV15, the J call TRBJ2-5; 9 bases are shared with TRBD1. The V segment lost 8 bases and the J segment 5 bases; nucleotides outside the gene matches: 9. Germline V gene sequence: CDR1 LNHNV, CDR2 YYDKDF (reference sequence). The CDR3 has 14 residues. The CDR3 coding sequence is TGTGCCACCCGGCCGGGACAGGGTTACGAGACCCAGTACTTC. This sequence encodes CATRPGQGYETQYF.

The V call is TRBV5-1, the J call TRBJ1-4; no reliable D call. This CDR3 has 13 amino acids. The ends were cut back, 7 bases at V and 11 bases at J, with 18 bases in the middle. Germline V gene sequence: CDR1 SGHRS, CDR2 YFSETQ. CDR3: CASQAPGEDKLFF. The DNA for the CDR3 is TGCGCCAGCCAAGCCCCCGGGGAGGACAAACTGTTTTTT.

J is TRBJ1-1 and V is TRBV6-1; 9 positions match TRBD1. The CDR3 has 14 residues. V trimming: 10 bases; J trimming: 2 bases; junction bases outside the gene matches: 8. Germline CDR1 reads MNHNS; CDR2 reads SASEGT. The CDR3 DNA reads TGTGCCACCTCAGACAGGGGGTTCAACACTGAAGCTTTCTTT. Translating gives CATSDRGFNTEAFF.

In DNA, the CDR3 is TGTGCCAGCAGTTACTGGACAGGGACAGGAAACACCATATATTTT. This encodes CASSYWTGTGNTIYF. The chain employs TRBV6-5 and TRBJ1-3; 8 bases map to TRBD1. The CDR3 is made up of 15 amino acids. CDR1 is MNHEY, CDR2 SVGAGI, per germline. Losses at the gene ends were 1 base for V and 4 bases for J; bases not matched to a gene: 3.

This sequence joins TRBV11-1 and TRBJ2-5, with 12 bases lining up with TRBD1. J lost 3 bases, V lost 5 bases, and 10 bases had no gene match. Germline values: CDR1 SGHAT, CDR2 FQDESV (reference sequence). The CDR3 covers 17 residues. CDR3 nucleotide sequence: TGTGCCAGCAGCCTTGGCCCGGGACAGGGGGCCGAAGAGACCCAGTACTTC. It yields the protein CASSLGPGQGAEETQYF.

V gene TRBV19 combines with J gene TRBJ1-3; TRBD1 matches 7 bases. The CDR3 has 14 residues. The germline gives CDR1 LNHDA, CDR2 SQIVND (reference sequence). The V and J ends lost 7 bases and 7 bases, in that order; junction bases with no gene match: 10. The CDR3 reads CASTLRQGENTIYF. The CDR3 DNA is TGTGCCAGTACCCTAAGACAGGGAGAGAACACCATATATTTT.

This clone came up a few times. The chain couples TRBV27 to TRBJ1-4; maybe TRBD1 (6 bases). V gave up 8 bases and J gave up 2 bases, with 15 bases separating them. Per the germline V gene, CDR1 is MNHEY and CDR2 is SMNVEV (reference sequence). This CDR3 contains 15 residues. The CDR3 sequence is CASRPYRDTNEKLFF. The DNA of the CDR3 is TGTGCCAGCCGCCCGTACAGGGATACTAATGAAAAACTGTTTTTT.

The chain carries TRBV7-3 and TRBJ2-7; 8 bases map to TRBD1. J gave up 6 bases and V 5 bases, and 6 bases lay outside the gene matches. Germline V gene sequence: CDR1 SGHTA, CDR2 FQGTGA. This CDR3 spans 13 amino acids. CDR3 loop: CASSLITGGEQYF. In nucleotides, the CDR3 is TGTGCCAGCAGCCTGATAACAGGGGGCGAGCAGTACTTC.

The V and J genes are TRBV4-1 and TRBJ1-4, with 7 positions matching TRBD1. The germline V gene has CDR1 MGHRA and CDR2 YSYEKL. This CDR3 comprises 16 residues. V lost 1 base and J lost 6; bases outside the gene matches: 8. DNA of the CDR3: TGCGCCAGCAGCCAAGGAACGGCAGGGGGAGATGAAAAACTGTTTTTT. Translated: CASSQGTAGGDEKLFF.

CDR3 in DNA: TGTGCCAGCAGTGGCCGGACAGGGGGTGAAGCTTTCTTT. It translates to CASSGRTGGEAFF. J is TRBJ1-1 and V is TRBV27; 10 bases agree with TRBD1. J gave up 7 bases and V 5 bases, and 4 bases lay outside the gene matches. CDR3 length: 13 amino acids. From germline, CDR1 is MNHEY and CDR2 SMNVEV (reference sequence).

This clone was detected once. The CDR3 DNA sequence: TGCAGCGCCGTAGCGGGGGGATCCTACAATGAGCAGTTCTTC. Its protein is CSAVAGGSYNEQFF. V is TRBV29-1 and J is TRBJ2-1, with 10 bases lining up with TRBD2. Germline assignment: CDR1 SQVTM and CDR2 ANQGSEA. This CDR3 spans 14 amino acids. V lost 7 bases, J lost 1 base, and 4 bases stayed unmatched.

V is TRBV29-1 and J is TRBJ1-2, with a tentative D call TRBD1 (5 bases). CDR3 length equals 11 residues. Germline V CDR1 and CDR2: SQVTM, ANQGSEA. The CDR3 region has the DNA TGCACCGTACAGGAAAACTATGGCTACACCTTC. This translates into CTVQENYGYTF. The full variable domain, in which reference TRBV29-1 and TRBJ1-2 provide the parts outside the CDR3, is SAVISQKPSRDICQRGTSLTIQCQVDSQVTMMFWYRQQPGQSLTLIATANQGSEATYESGFVIDKFPISRPNLTFSTLTVSNMSPEDSSIYLCTVQENYGYTFGSGTRLTVV.

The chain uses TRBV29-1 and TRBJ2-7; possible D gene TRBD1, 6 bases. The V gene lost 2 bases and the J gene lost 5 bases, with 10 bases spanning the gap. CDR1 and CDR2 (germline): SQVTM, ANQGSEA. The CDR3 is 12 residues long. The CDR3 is CSVERGSNEQYF. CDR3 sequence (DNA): TGCAGCGTTGAAAGGGGGAGCAACGAGCAGTACTTC.